This T cell receptor beta chain comes out of a study of blood T cell repertoires in COVID-19. Study-wide background: Collection of acute and convalescent COVID-19 samples took place in the United States, Italy and Spain. Sources were T cells, B-cell-depleted T cells, or PBMCs; the material itself was cDNA or gDNA.

Data came from immunoSEQ multiplex PCR; TCRdb stores just in-frame clones and leaves some out. The data contain roughly 400,000 clones, 90% of them seen just once; the ten biggest clones take up 0.55% to 0.75%. Only one count was recorded for this clone. Across about two dozen US areas, participants ranged in age from 18 to 89 years. Allocation to cohorts depended on clinical history reported by the participants. The specimen sequenced was PBMCs or T cells enriched from blood (not recorded which). This TCR derives from a man aged 18 to 29 who had recovered from COVID-19.

The CDR3 loop reads CASSHSQGGYEQYF. In DNA, the CDR3 is TGCGCCAGCAGCCACTCCCAGGGTGGCTACGAGCAGTACTTC. The chain uses TRBV5-1 and TRBJ2-7, with D perhaps matching TRBD1 (5 bases). V lost 4 bases and J lost 3, with 14 bases in between. Germline lookup yields CDR1 SGHRS and CDR2 YFSETQ. This CDR3 is built from 14 residues.